Below are 8 T cell receptor beta chains sequenced from a single sample in a study of draining lymph node invasion in breast cancer. TCRdb reprocessed the bulk RNA-seq reads via MiXCR and lists one record per CDR3 protein. The sample shows a few thousand distinct CDR3 sequences, less than 70% of them seen only once. Memory regulatory T cells were sorted as CD4+ CD45RA- CD25high cells. The sample comprised sorted memory Tregs from a lymph node. These receptors were obtained from a female donor with luminal breast cancer.

The chain carries TRBV28 and TRBJ2-4, with a possible D match to TRBD1 (5 bases). Germline V gene sequence: CDR1 MDHEN, CDR2 SYDVKM. The V end lost 3 bases, the J end lost 1 base, and 13 bases lay between the germline ends. The CDR3 has 16 amino acids. The DNA for the CDR3 is TGTGCCAGCAGTTTTGGGGCTTTAGGTGCCAAAAACATTCAGTACTTC. Translated, it gives CASSFGALGAKNIQYF.

This clonotype has a handful of counts. J is TRBJ2-5 and V is TRBV28, with 11 bases identical to TRBD1. The CDR3 length is 15 residues. CDR1 MDHEN and CDR2 SYDVKM come from the germline V gene. Trimming removed 8 bases from V and 4 bases from J; junction bases left unmatched: 9. The CDR3 protein is CASGPTDRGRETQYF. CDR3 DNA: TGTGCCAGCGGCCCCACGGACAGGGGGCGAGAGACCCAGTACTTC.

The chain links TRBV5-1 to TRBJ1-5, with 9 bases identical to TRBD1. From germline, CDR1 is SGHRS and CDR2 YFSETQ. The CDR3 runs to 18 residues. V shed 4 bases and J 2 bases; nucleotides not matched to a gene: 13. Here the CDR3 DNA reads TGCGCCAGCAGCCCGAGGACAGGGGAAACAACCTGCAATCAGCCCCAGCATTTT. It specifies CASSPRTGETTCNQPQHF.

The count of this clonotype is one. The V gene is TRBV6-6, the J gene TRBJ2-5; perhaps D is TRBD1 or TRBD2 (7 bases each). The CDR3 is made up of 18 amino acids. Germline values: CDR1 MNHNY, CDR2 SVGAGI (reference sequence). V gave up 2 bases and J gave up 4 bases, with 23 bases separating them. The CDR3 DNA reads TGTGCCAGCAGTTACCCAGCAGAGATACAGGGGAGGGTAGAGACCCAGTACTTC. Translated: CASSYPAEIQGRVETQYF.

This clonotype has a handful of counts. The V call is TRBV20-1, the J call TRBJ1-1; D ambiguous. Germline CDR1 and CDR2: DFQATT and SNEGSKA (reference sequence). The CDR3 extends over 12 amino acids. The CDR3 loop is CSAGPSNTEAFF. Written as DNA, the CDR3 is TGCAGCGCCGGACCGTCGAACACTGAAGCTTTCTTT.

This chain connects TRBV29-1 to TRBJ1-2; TRBD1 is a possible D gene (5 bases). V was trimmed by 1 base and J by 7 bases, leaving 13 bases between them. The CDR3 loop spans 13 amino acids. Germline CDR1 SQVTM, CDR2 ANQGSEA. The DNA for the CDR3 is TGCAGCGTTGAAGTATCCGGGGGGGGTGGCTACACCTTC. Amino acid sequence: CSVEVSGGGGYTF.

V gene TRBV20-1 combines with J gene TRBJ2-5; 8 bases match TRBD1. Per the germline V gene, CDR1 is DFQATT and CDR2 is SNEGSKA (reference sequence). The CDR3 loop spans 13 amino acids. J gave up 5 bases and V 6 bases, and 8 bases lay outside the gene matches. The CDR3 spells CSAKNGQGETQYF. The CDR3 region has the DNA TGCAGTGCGAAAAATGGACAGGGTGAGACCCAGTACTTC.

This chain joins TRBV5-1 and TRBJ1-1, with D tentatively TRBD1 (6 bases). This CDR3 comprises 14 residues. The germline V and J ends were trimmed by 3 bases and 5 bases, with 14 bases remaining between them. Germline V CDR1 and CDR2: SGHRS, YFSETQ. CDR3 DNA: TGCGCCAGCAGCTCGCAACAGGGAGTGACTGAAGCTTTCTTT. It translates to CASSSQQGVTEAFF.